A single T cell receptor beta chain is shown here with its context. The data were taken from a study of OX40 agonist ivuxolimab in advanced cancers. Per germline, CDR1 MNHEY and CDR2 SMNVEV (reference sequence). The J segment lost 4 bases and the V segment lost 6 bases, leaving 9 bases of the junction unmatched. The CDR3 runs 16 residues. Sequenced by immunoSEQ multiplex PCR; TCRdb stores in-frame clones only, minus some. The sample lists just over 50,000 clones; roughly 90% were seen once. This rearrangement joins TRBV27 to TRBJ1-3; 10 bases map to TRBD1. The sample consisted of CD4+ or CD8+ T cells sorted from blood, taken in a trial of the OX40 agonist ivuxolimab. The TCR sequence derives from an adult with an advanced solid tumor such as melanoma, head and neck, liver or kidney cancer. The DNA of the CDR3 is TGTGCCAGCAGCGAAGCGACAGGGGGCGTAGGAAACACCATATATTTT. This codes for CASSEATGGVGNTIYF.